These T cell receptor beta chains were read from a single sample in a study of blood T cell repertoires in COVID-19. Some clones are missing from TCRdb's copy, which holds only in-frame ones; the method was immunoSEQ multiplex PCR. This table has tens of thousands of clones, around 81% appearing once. The sequenced material came from peripheral blood. The receptors shown here come from a man in his fifties with acute or convalescent COVID-19. Each CDR3 is given with its conserved first and last residue. The D gene is left open where the match is weak. A row's size may be missing; if present it is once, few, many or a size class.

J gene	D gene	V gene	clone size	CDR3 protein	CDR3 DNA
TRBJ2-1	TRBD2	TRBV5-1	.	CASSPDGGSSFYNEQFF	TGCGCCAGCAGCCCGGACGGGGGGTCCTCCTTCTACAATGAGCAGTTCTTC
TRBJ2-5	TRBD2	TRBV28	.	CASSFQHPGGGQYF	TGTGCCAGCAGTTTCCAGCATCCGGGGGGTGGGCAGTACTTC
TRBJ1-2	.	TRBV21-1	.	CASSDWDREFGYTF	TGTGCCAGCAGCGACTGGGACAGGGAGTTTGGCTACACCTTC
TRBJ1-1	.	TRBV6-4	.	CASKGQNKNTEAFF	TGTGCCAGCAAAGGACAGAATAAGAACACTGAAGCTTTCTTT
TRBJ2-5	.	TRBV2	.	CASLPGRGEYQETQYF	TGTGCCAGCCTGCCAGGCAGGGGAGAGTACCAAGAGACCCAGTACTTC
TRBJ2-5	.	TRBV29-1	.	CSVADRQETQYF	TGCAGCGTCGCTGACAGACAAGAGACCCAGTACTTC
TRBJ2-3	TRBD2	TRBV7-3	.	CASSFYGVSGGDTQYF	TGTGCCAGCAGCTTTTATGGAGTGAGCGGGGGAGATACGCAGTATTTT
TRBJ2-3	.	TRBV29-1	once	CSVALRKSPDTQYF	TGCAGCGTCGCATTGCGAAAATCTCCAGATACGCAGTATTTT
TRBJ2-7	TRBD1	TRBV7-9	.	CASSRGTGGRNEQYF	TGTGCCAGCAGCCGGGGGACAGGGGGCAGGAACGAGCAGTACTTC
TRBJ1-1	.	TRBV5-1	few	CASSLALNTEAFF	TGCGCCAGCAGCTTGGCATTGAACACTGAAGCTTTCTTT
TRBJ1-4	.	TRBV30	.	CAWSVTRTEKLFF	TGTGCCTGGAGTGTAACAAGAACTGAAAAACTGTTTTTT
TRBJ2-3	TRBD2	TRBV7-2	.	CASSSGLAGAPQYF	TGTGCCAGCAGCTCCGGACTAGCGGGGGCCCCGCAGTATTTT
TRBJ2-3	.	TRBV25-1	.	CASSEGGTSTDTQYF	TGTGCCAGCAGTGAAGGCGGGACTAGCACAGATACGCAGTATTTT
TRBJ2-5	TRBD1	TRBV7-6	.	CASSLGDRGLGAQYF	TGTGCCAGCAGCTTAGGGGACAGGGGACTCGGGGCCCAGTACTTC
TRBJ2-3	TRBD1	TRBV5-6	.	CASRTRDRDTDTQYF	TGTGCCAGCAGAACACGGGACAGAGACACAGATACGCAGTATTTT
TRBJ2-5	.	TRBV27	.	CASSRDMGETQYF	TGTGCCAGCAGCCGGGACATGGGGGAGACCCAGTACTTC
TRBJ2-7	.	TRBV29-1	once	CSVVPSSYEQYF	TGCAGCGTTGTTCCATCCTCCTACGAGCAGTACTTC
TRBJ2-5	TRBD2	TRBV28	.	CASSTLAGGTQETQYF	TGTGCCAGCAGTACTCTAGCGGGAGGCACCCAAGAGACCCAGTACTTC
TRBJ2-5	.	TRBV6-6	.	CASSARVPETQYF	TGTGCCAGCAGTGCCAGGGTTCCAGAGACCCAGTACTTC
TRBJ2-5	.	TRBV28	.	CASSPSPGPRRETQYF	TGTGCCAGCAGTCCATCCCCGGGCCCCCGGAGGGAGACCCAGTACTTC
TRBJ1-5	.	TRBV27	.	CASSLFGNQPQHF	TGTGCCAGCAGTTTATTCGGGAATCAGCCCCAGCATTTT
TRBJ1-5	.	TRBV28	.	CASSFPGGVQPQHF	TGTGCCAGCAGTTTCCCGGGGGGGGTCCAGCCCCAGCATTTT
TRBJ1-2	TRBD1	TRBV6-2/TRBV6-3	.	CASSKGGQEMFSYGYTF	TGTGCCAGCAGTAAAGGGGGACAGGAGATGTTCTCCTATGGCTACACCTTC
TRBJ2-3	TRBD2	TRBV5-4	.	CASSPRGGLTDTQYF	TGTGCCAGCAGCCCCCGGGGGGGCCTAACAGATACGCAGTATTTT
TRBJ2-1	TRBD1	TRBV11-2	once	CASSLTGGVNNEQFF	TGTGCCAGCAGCCTGACAGGGGGCGTTAACAATGAGCAGTTCTTC
TRBJ1-6	.	TRBV28	once	CASSLGSSYNSPLHF	TGTGCCAGCAGTTTGGGGAGCTCCTATAATTCACCCCTCCACTTT